The rows below give T cell receptor beta chains drawn from one sample of a study of cytomegalovirus exposure and HLA in healthy donors. TCRdb's table, derived via immunoSEQ multiplex PCR, lists solely in-frame clones and lacks some. Of 80,000 or so clones listed, around 65% were seen once; the top ten hold 4.9%. The sample comprised PBMCs. These receptors came from a man aged 60-69 years in good health and CMV-seropositive. The CDR3 runs from the conserved cysteine through the conserved F or W. The D gene is left open where the match is weak. The size entry is marked missing in some rows and otherwise reads once, few, many or a size class.

clone size,CDR3 length,D gene,V gene,J gene,CDR3 protein,CDR3 DNA
few,12,TRBD2,TRBV14,TRBJ2-5,CASSREGETQYF,TGTGCCAGCAGCCGGGAGGGGGAGACCCAGTACTTC
.,14,TRBD1,TRBV11-2,TRBJ2-3,CASSRTGEGDTQYF,TGTGCCAGCAGTAGGACAGGGGAAGGAGATACGCAGTATTTT
.,15,.,TRBV10-3,TRBJ2-3,CAINMVGGPTDTQYF,TGTGCCATCAATATGGTAGGGGGTCCCACAGATACGCAGTATTTT
once,14,.,TRBV6-4,TRBJ1-2,CASSARTSSSGYTF,TGTGCCAGCAGTGCCCGGACATCGAGCTCTGGCTACACCTTC
.,17,TRBD1,TRBV4-1,TRBJ1-4,CASSPRDRASLGEKLFF,TGCGCCAGCAGCCCCCGGGACAGGGCCTCACTAGGTGAAAAACTGTTTTTT
few,15,TRBD1,TRBV19,TRBJ2-3,CASSFRDRGLDTQYF,TGTGCCAGTAGTTTCCGGGACAGGGGTCTCGATACGCAGTATTTT
.,13,.,TRBV6-1,TRBJ2-1,CASSEAERNEQFF,TGTGCCAGCAGTGAAGCGGAGCGGAACGAGCAGTTCTTC
.,14,.,TRBV30,TRBJ2-3,CAWSVSAKGDTQYF,TGTGCCTGGAGTGTTTCGGCCAAGGGGGATACGCAGTATTTT
.,13,TRBD1,TRBV29-1,TRBJ1-1,CSVEGDRGKEAFF,TGCAGCGTTGAAGGGGACAGGGGTAAAGAAGCTTTCTTT
.,14,TRBD1,TRBV30,TRBJ2-7,CAWSGDRSSYEQYF,TGTGCCTGGAGCGGGGACAGGAGCTCCTACGAGCAGTACTTC
.,17,.,TRBV5-4,TRBJ2-6,CASSSFLLVAGANVLTF,TGTGCCAGCAGTTCGTTCCTGCTCGTAGCAGGGGCCAACGTCCTGACTTTC
few,13,.,TRBV5-1,TRBJ1-5,CASSLGGDQPQHF,TGCGCCAGCAGCTTAGGAGGGGACCAGCCCCAGCATTTT
few,14,.,TRBV12-5,TRBJ2-1,CASGDLGPYNEQFF,TGTGCTAGTGGTGACCTGGGCCCGTACAATGAGCAGTTCTTC
.,13,.,TRBV2,TRBJ1-5,CASSGMGGDSQHF,TGTGCCAGCAGTGGAATGGGAGGAGATTCCCAGCATTTT
.,12,.,TRBV10-3,TRBJ1-1,CAIKSLNTEAFF,TGTGCCATCAAATCCTTGAACACTGAAGCTTTCTTT